Sequencing of this T cell receptor beta chain was carried out in a study of cytotoxic CD8 clonotypes in ibrutinib-treated CLL. This CDR3 is 17 amino acids long. The germline V gene encodes CDR1 MGHRA and CDR2 YSYEKL. The V gene lost 2 bases and the J gene lost 1 base, with 18 bases spanning the gap. Clones were read by immunoSEQ multiplex PCR, and TCRdb kept only the in-frame ones, dropping some. The sample lists about 120,000 clones; 58% were seen once. The material sequenced was PBMCs, taken after 24 months of ibrutinib treatment. This TCR came from a human donor with chronic lymphocytic leukemia. The V and J genes are TRBV4-1 and TRBJ2-7; weak D call: TRBD1 (6 bases). CDR3 protein: CASSQPLVGGGSYEQYF. In DNA form, the CDR3 reads TGCGCCAGCAGCCAACCACTCGTAGGGGGTGGATCCTACGAGCAGTACTTC.